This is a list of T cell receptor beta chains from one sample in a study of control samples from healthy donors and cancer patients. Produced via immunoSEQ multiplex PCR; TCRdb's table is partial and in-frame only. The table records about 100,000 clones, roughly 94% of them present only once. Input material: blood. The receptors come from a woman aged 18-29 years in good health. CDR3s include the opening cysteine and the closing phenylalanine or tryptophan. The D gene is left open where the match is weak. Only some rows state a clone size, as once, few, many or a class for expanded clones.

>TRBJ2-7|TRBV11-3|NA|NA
CASSLDSWAEQYF
TGTGCCAGCAGCTTAGACTCCTGGGCCGAGCAGTACTTC
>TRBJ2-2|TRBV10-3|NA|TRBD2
CAISEYDSGRARRTGELFF
TGTGCCATCAGTGAGTACGATAGCGGGAGGGCTCGGCGAACCGGGGAGCTGTTTTTT
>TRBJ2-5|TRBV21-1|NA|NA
CAKQGWDRGFGGDESKKETQYF
TGTGCCAAACAAGGCTGGGACAGGGGTTTCGGTGGGGACGAATCGAAGAAAGAGACCCAGTACTTC
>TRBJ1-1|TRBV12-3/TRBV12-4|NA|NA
CASKGRVTEAFF
TGTGCCAGCAAGGGCAGGGTCACTGAAGCTTTCTTT
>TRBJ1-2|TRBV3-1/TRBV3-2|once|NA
CASSRGASYGYTF
TGTGCCAGCAGCCGCGGGGCGAGCTATGGCTACACCTTC
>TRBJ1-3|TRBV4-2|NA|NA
CASSQDQGTSSGNTIYF
TGTGCCAGCAGCCAAGATCAGGGGACCAGCTCTGGAAACACCATATATTTT
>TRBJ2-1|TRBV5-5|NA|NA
CASSNRLGLEQFF
TGTGCCAGCAGCAACCGACTGGGGCTCGAGCAGTTCTTC
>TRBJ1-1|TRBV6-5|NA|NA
CASRPTVNTEAFF
TGTGCCAGCAGACCGACAGTGAACACTGAAGCTTTCTTT
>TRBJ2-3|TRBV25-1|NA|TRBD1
CASSGGADTQYF
TGTGCCAGCTCAGGGGGCGCAGATACGCAGTATTTT
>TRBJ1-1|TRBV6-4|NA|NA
CASSETVNTEAFF
TGTGCCAGCAGTGAAACCGTGAACACTGAAGCTTTCTTT
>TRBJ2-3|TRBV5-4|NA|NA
CASSLGTAFLTDTQYF
TGTGCCAGCAGCTTGGGGACAGCTTTTCTCACAGATACGCAGTATTTT
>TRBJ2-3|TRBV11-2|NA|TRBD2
CASSLGTSGSFTDTQYF
TGTGCCAGCAGCTTAGGTACTAGCGGGAGTTTCACAGATACGCAGTATTTT
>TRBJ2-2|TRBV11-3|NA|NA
CASSTIIPNRELFF
TGTGCCAGCAGCACCATTATTCCTAACCGGGAGCTGTTTTTT
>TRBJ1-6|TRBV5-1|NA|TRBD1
CASSGAGGSSPLHF
TGCGCCAGCAGCGGGGCAGGGGGCTCTTCACCCCTCCACTTT
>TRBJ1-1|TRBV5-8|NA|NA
CASTVPRGRNTEAFF
TGTGCCAGCACCGTTCCGCGGGGGCGAAACACTGAAGCTTTCTTT
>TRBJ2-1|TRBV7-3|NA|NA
CASSLRLGFYNEQFF
TGTGCCAGCAGCTTAAGACTAGGATTCTACAATGAGCAGTTCTTC
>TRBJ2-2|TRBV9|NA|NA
CASSVVGATGELFF
TGTGCCAGCAGCGTAGTGGGGGCGACCGGGGAGCTGTTTTTT
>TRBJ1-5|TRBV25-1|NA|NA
CASSEVGGSNQPQHF
TGTGCCAGCAGTGAAGTCGGGGGTAGCAATCAGCCCCAGCATTTT
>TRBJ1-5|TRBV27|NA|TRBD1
CASSPMFGTANQPQHF
TGTGCCAGCAGTCCAATGTTTGGGACAGCTAATCAGCCCCAGCATTTT
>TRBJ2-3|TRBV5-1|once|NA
CASSLEQGTSTDTQYF
TGCGCCAGCAGCTTGGAGCAGGGGACCAGCACAGATACGCAGTATTTT
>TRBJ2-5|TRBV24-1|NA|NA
CATSDHFYWRKDGETQYF
TGTGCCACCAGTGATCACTTTTATTGGCGGAAAGACGGAGAGACCCAGTACTTC
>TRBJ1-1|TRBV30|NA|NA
CAWSEYENTEAFF
TGTGCCTGGAGTGAATACGAGAACACTGAAGCTTTCTTT
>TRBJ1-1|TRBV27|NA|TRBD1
CASSLGQTNTEAFF
TGTGCCAGCAGTTTGGGACAGACTAACACTGAAGCTTTCTTT
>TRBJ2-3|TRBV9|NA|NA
CASSVVGDTQYF
TGTGCCAGCAGCGTAGTCGGAGATACGCAGTATTTT
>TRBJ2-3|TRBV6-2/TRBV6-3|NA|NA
CASSYSVPDTQYF
TGTGCCAGCAGTTACTCCGTGCCAGATACGCAGTATTTT
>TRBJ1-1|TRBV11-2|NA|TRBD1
CASSGRTGGTEAFF
TGTGCCAGCAGCGGGCGGACAGGGGGGACTGAAGCTTTCTTT
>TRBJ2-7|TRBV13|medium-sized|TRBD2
CASSLRASGISYEQYF
TGTGCCAGCAGCCTACGGGCTAGCGGGATCTCTTACGAGCAGTACTTC
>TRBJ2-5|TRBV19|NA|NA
CASKRREETQYF
TGTGCCAGTAAGAGGAGAGAAGAGACCCAGTACTTC
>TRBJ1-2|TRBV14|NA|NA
CASSQTEDYGYTF
TGTGCCAGCAGCCAAACAGAGGACTATGGCTACACCTTC
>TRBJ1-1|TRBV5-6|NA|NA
CASSLATTTLEAFF
TGTGCCAGCAGCTTGGCAACCACCACACTTGAAGCTTTCTTT
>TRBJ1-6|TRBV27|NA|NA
CASTTGQGNNSPLHF
TGTGCCAGCACCACGGGGCAGGGGAATAATTCACCCCTCCACTTT
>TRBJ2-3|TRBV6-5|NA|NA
CASRNAGADTQYF
TGTGCCAGCAGGAACGCCGGTGCAGATACGCAGTATTTT
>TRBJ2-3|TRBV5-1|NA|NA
CASSLISDTQYF
TGCGCCAGCAGCTTAATTTCAGATACGCAGTATTTT
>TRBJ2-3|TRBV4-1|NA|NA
CASTQVEGPPKADTQYF
TGCGCCAGCACCCAGGTGGAGGGGCCCCCAAAGGCAGATACGCAGTATTTT
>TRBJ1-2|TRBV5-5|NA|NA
CASSLDGIYGYTF
TGTGCCAGCAGCCTGGACGGCATCTATGGCTACACCTTC
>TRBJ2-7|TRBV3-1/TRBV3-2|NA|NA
CASSQRGASYEQYF
TGTGCCAGCAGCCAAAGGGGGGCGTCCTACGAGCAGTACTTC
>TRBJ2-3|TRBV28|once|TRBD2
CASSSFASGGSADTQYF
TGTGCCAGCAGTTCCTTCGCTAGCGGGGGTTCCGCAGATACGCAGTATTTT
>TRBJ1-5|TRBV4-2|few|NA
CASSQDSSNQPQHF
TGTGCCAGCAGCCAGGACAGCAGCAATCAGCCCCAGCATTTT
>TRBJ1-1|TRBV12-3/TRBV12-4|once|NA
CASSFLNTEAFF
TGTGCCAGCAGTTTCCTAAACACTGAAGCTTTCTTT
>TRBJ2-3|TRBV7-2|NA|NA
CASSYQSRDTQYF
TGTGCCAGCAGCTATCAAAGCCGAGATACGCAGTATTTT